This is a list of T cell receptor beta chains from one sample in a study of technical replicates of blood from a few donors. Some clones are missing from TCRdb's copy, which holds only in-frame ones; the method was immunoSEQ multiplex PCR. The sample lists tens of thousands of clones, more than 85% occurring once. Input material: T cells isolated from PBMCs. These receptors were taken from a human donor in good health. CDR3s include the opening cysteine and the closing phenylalanine or tryptophan.

v_call	j_call	cdr3_aa
TRBV11-2	TRBJ2-1	CASSLGLARVDDNEQFF
TRBV6-1	TRBJ2-7	CASKRYGQGRGEQYF
TRBV11-2	TRBJ2-3	CASSLYFSGRGGDTQYF
TRBV6-4	TRBJ2-2	CASSDRLRNGELFF
TRBV10-1	TRBJ1-4	CASRDRGNEKLFF
TRBV11-3	TRBJ1-3	CASSFADTASGNTIYF
TRBV28	TRBJ1-2	CASSGQGANLNYGYTF
TRBV15	TRBJ2-3	CATTGLAEPTDTQYF
TRBV7-9	TRBJ2-5	CASSLTLTGKEETQYF
TRBV28	TRBJ2-7	CASSISGSSYEQYF
TRBV9	TRBJ2-5	CASSVDSEVWRETQYF
TRBV5-6	TRBJ1-2	CASSLGARQTYYGYTF
TRBV6-5	TRBJ1-2	CASSYGQKNGYTF
TRBV6-4	TRBJ2-3	CASSDSRETDTQYF
TRBV15	TRBJ2-7	CATSRTGYEQYF
TRBV9	TRBJ2-7	CASSVGTGVYEQYF
TRBV30	TRBJ2-3	CAWSVVGAITDTQYF
TRBV5-4	TRBJ2-7	CASSPVSGSSYEQYF
TRBV6-4	TRBJ1-1	CASSAVPGMNTEAFF
TRBV7-6	TRBJ1-1	CASSRNRATEAFF
TRBV10-3	TRBJ2-7	CAISELSGTGAFEQYF
TRBV4-3	TRBJ2-7	CASSQDRAVTYEQYF
TRBV7-9	TRBJ2-7	CASSLDRTGGYEQYF
TRBV7-8	TRBJ2-7	CASSFSGTYEQYF
TRBV5-4	TRBJ2-7	CASSLVLAAPHEQYF
TRBV11-1	TRBJ1-2	CASSQGDYGYTF
TRBV10-2	TRBJ1-1	CASSHTNTEAFF
TRBV27	TRBJ1-2	CASSPGGYNYGYTF
TRBV20-1	TRBJ2-3	CSGESTDTQYF
TRBV11-3	TRBJ1-1	CASSGRGKDTEAFF
TRBV7-9	TRBJ2-1	CASSLATASGRSYNEQFF
TRBV11-2	TRBJ2-6	CATSLDRGYSGANVLTF
TRBV29-1	TRBJ1-1	CSVSATGQGEAFF
TRBV27	TRBJ2-7	CASRRASGMPYEQYF
TRBV25-1	TRBJ1-4	CASSDRQLQLEKLFF
TRBV27	TRBJ2-1	CASRIGQSSYNEQFF
TRBV5-1	TRBJ2-1	CASSLRASGSVEQFF
TRBV4-1	TRBJ2-2	CASSPTGANTGELFF
TRBV27	TRBJ2-2	CASSAIRDSRTRELFF
TRBV18	TRBJ2-5	CASSLRQTGQETQYF
TRBV4-2	TRBJ2-1	CASSYQGNNEQFF
TRBV4-2	TRBJ1-1	CASSTLNGGEDTEAFF
TRBV19	TRBJ2-7	CASRLRADGSHEQYF
TRBV7-2	TRBJ2-3	CASSAQVSSTDTQYF